The 16 T cell receptor beta chains reported below all come from one sample, sequenced in a study of response to subunit inactivated influenza vaccine (dated by TCRdb to about 2018). Library method: RT-PCR. Sequenced on an Illumina HiSeq 2500. TCRdb reran the public reads through fastp at Q25 and MiXCR, keeping productive beta chains. Every distinct CDR3 protein forms one entry, paired with its most common genes and DNA. The sample table shows about 780,000 distinct CDR3 sequences, and around 18% are seen once. Jointly, the top ten make up approximately 11% of the sample. Sequencing was performed on PBMCs from blood, taken less than 6 days after vaccination. The origin of the receptors is a man aged 45-60 years who received an inactivated influenza vaccine. Donor details come from another sample of the same person, matched by shared clones.

This sequence joins TRBV5-1 and TRBJ2-7, with 9 nucleotides matching TRBD1. The junction had 10 bases not matched to a gene; V was cut back by 4 bases and J by 2 bases. CDR3 size: 16 residues. Germline-derived CDR1 and CDR2 are SGHRS and YFSETQ. Here the CDR3 reads CASSRTADRGPYEQYF. DNA of the CDR3: TGCGCCAGCAGCCGAACCGCGGACAGGGGCCCCTACGAGCAGTACTTC.

The rearrangement links TRBV12-3 or TRBV12-4 to TRBJ2-5; the D gene is possibly TRBD2 (6 bases). The V gene lost 1 base and the J gene lost 5 bases, with 20 bases spanning the gap. The CDR3 covers 17 residues. CDR3 DNA sequence: TGTGCCAGCAGTTTAGTAGGAGGGGCGGAGGGGAAGGAGACCCAGTACTTC. Its protein product is CASSLVGGAEGKETQYF.

The chain combines TRBV11-2 with TRBJ1-1; no clear D. V was clipped by 3 bases and J by 4 bases, with 9 bases between them. Germline CDR1 SGHAT, CDR2 FQNNGV. CDR3 length: 13 residues. The CDR3 here is CASSFFLSTEAFF. The CDR3 DNA reads TGTGCCAGCAGCTTCTTTTTAAGCACTGAAGCTTTCTTT.

This clonotype was found many times. The chain combines TRBV4-3 with TRBJ1-1, with 7 bases matching TRBD1. Germline loops: CDR1 LGHNA, CDR2 YSLEER. V dropped 3 bases and J dropped 2; count of bases not matched to a gene: 3. CDR3 length equals 14 residues. As DNA, the CDR3 is TGCGCCAGCAGCCACCAGGGGGAAAACACTGAAGCTTTCTTT. It yields the protein CASSHQGENTEAFF.

This clonotype was found a few times. The rearrangement uses TRBV6-2 or TRBV6-3 and TRBJ2-1, with 12 bases aligning to TRBD2. The CDR3 covers 17 residues. Losses at the gene ends were 3 bases for V and 8 bases for J; bases not matched to a gene: 11. Germline CDR1 is MNHEY and CDR2 is SVGEGT. CDR3 coding DNA: TGTGCCAGCAGTTATAGGCTAGCGGGAGGGCCTTGGTATGAGCAGTTCTTC. Translating gives CASSYRLAGGPWYEQFF.

This chain joins TRBV7-6 and TRBJ2-1; no clear D gene. CDR1 SGHVS and CDR2 FNYEAQ come from the germline V gene. V lost 4 bases to trimming and J lost 0 bases, with 10 bases between them. The CDR3 has 15 amino acids. For the CDR3, the DNA is TGTGCCAGCAGCTCTGACCCGAGCTCCTACAATGAGCAGTTCTTC. It is translated as CASSSDPSSYNEQFF.

The chain employs TRBV5-1 and TRBJ1-2; TRBD1 is a possible D gene (5 bases). Trimming shortened V by 0 bases and J by 5 bases, and 11 bases separated the two germline ends. The germline gives CDR1 SGHRS, CDR2 YFSETQ. The CDR3 has 14 residues. The CDR3 reads CASSLAGKGYGYTF. Here the CDR3 DNA reads TGCGCCAGCAGCTTGGCCGGGAAGGGGTATGGCTACACCTTC.

The chain has TRBV7-2 and TRBJ2-7, with no clear D. Germline V gives CDR1 SGHTA, CDR2 FQGNSA. Trimming took 3 bases from V and 6 from J, leaving 12 bases between them. The CDR3 contains 13 residues. CDR3 nucleotide sequence: TGTGCCAGCAGCTTGGGTCAACTCTCCGAGCAGTACTTC. Its protein is CASSLGQLSEQYF.

The chain recombines TRBV7-9 with TRBJ1-3; D may be TRBD1 (6 bases). Trimming cost V 2 bases and J 0 bases, with 14 bases left between them. The length of the CDR3 is 17 residues. The germline V gene has CDR1 SEHNR and CDR2 FQNEAQ (reference sequence). The CDR3 DNA reads as TGTGCCAGCAGCTTATCCCAAGGACAGCGCTCTGGAAACACCATATATTTT. This encodes CASSLSQGQRSGNTIYF.

The genes are TRBV20-1 and TRBJ1-6, with a possible D match to TRBD1 (5 bases). In germline, CDR1 is DFQATT, CDR2 SNEGSKA (reference sequence). V lost 5 bases and J 8 bases, leaving 13 bases between the germline ends. The CDR3 is made up of 13 amino acids. The CDR3 nucleotides are TGCAGTGCTTTCGGGACCGGTGATTCACCCCTCCACTTT. Amino acids: CSAFGTGDSPLHF.

The chain employs TRBV5-5 and TRBJ2-5; the match to TRBD2 covers 8 bases. This CDR3 has 17 amino acids. V gave up 4 bases and J gave up 2 bases; unmatched junction bases: 13. Germline CDR1 SGHKS, CDR2 YYEKEE (reference sequence). The CDR3 DNA sequence: TGTGCCAGCAGCCCTAGTGGTAGCGGGACGGATCAAGAGACCCAGTACTTC. Protein product: CASSPSGSGTDQETQYF. Drawing the rest from reference TRBV5-5 and TRBJ2-5, the complete variable domain is DAGVTQSPTHLIKTRGQQVTLRCSPISGHKSVSWYQQVLGQGPQFIFQYYEKEERGRGNFPDRFSARQFPNYSSELNVNALLLGDSALYLCASSPSGSGTDQETQYFGPGTRLLVL.

The chain recombines TRBV20-1 with TRBJ2-2; the D gene is possibly TRBD1 (5 bases). Deletions cut 1 base from V and 3 bases from J, with 9 bases between. This CDR3 spans 14 amino acids. CDR1 is DFQATT and CDR2 is SNEGSKA in the germline V gene (reference sequence). CDR3 in DNA: TGCAGTGCTAGAGTTCAGGGTCACACCGGGGAGCTGTTTTTT. This codes for CSARVQGHTGELFF.

This clonotype has more than one count but fewer than ten. The J gene is TRBJ2-1, the V gene TRBV9; 10 bases fit TRBD2. CDR1 SGDLS and CDR2 YYNGEE come from the germline V gene. The V gene end was trimmed by 2 bases and the J gene end by 5 bases; junction bases not matched to a gene: 1. This CDR3 comprises 14 residues. The CDR3 is CASSVGLADNEQFF. CDR3 nucleotide sequence: TGTGCCAGCAGCGTTGGACTAGCGGACAATGAGCAGTTCTTC.

This chain connects TRBV6-5 to TRBJ2-4; maybe TRBD1 (6 bases). The CDR3 has 17 residues. Germline V CDR1 and CDR2: MNHEY, SVGAGI. Trimming pared 0 bases from V and 1 base from J, leaving 13 bases between. The CDR3 DNA sequence: TGTGCCAGCAGTTACTCCCAACAGGGTACCGCCAAAAACATTCAGTACTTC. Encoded protein: CASSYSQQGTAKNIQYF.

This clonotype has a handful of counts. The V and J genes are TRBV6-1 and TRBJ2-2; TRBD1 matches at 8 bases. Germline-derived CDR1 and CDR2 are MNHNS and SASEGT. The CDR3 consists of 15 residues. Trimming at V came to 6 bases and at J to 2 bases, leaving 5 bases not matched to a gene. CDR3 nucleotide sequence: TGTGCCAGCAGACAGGGACAGGCCAACACCGGGGAGCTGTTTTTT. It translates to CASRQGQANTGELFF.

V usage is TRBV19 and J usage is TRBJ2-7; TRBD2 might be the D (6 bases). CDR3 length: 15 residues. Trimming took off 3 bases at V and 0 bases at J, with 12 bases between the two ends. Germline CDR1 reads LNHDA; CDR2 reads SQIVND (reference sequence). CDR3 loop: CASSMRGWGSYEQYF. Here the CDR3 DNA reads TGTGCCAGTAGTATGCGGGGATGGGGCTCCTACGAGCAGTACTTC.